This T cell receptor (beta chain) is drawn from a study of blood T cell repertoires in COVID-19. Method: immunoSEQ multiplex PCR; TCRdb's copy keeps in-frame clones and lacks some. The sample yields hundreds of thousands of clones, roughly 89% seen once. Germline CDR1 is LNHDA and CDR2 is SQIVND (reference sequence). The CDR3 is 14 residues long. Trimming removed 8 bases from V and 7 bases from J, with 15 bases in between. The V gene is TRBV19, the J gene TRBJ1-6, with D possibly TRBD1 on 6 matching bases. The clonotype comes from a man aged 25 to 40 who had been exposed to COVID-19. Input material: PBMCs or T cells enriched from blood (not recorded which). CDR3 DNA sequence: TGTGCCAGTTCTGCAGGGGTACCGAATTCACCCCTCCACTTT. This encodes CASSAGVPNSPLHF.